This record looks at one T cell receptor beta chain sequence and its context. What this receptor recognizes is not known. No base quality values were provided; no much bigger clone lies one nucleotide off. Ends trimmed: V by 1 base, J by 3 bases; bases unmatched to a gene: 4. CDR1 and CDR2, looked up from the germline V gene (reference sequence), are LGHDT and YNNKEL. The CDR3 holds 16 amino acids from the cysteine to the phenylalanine. Left in the record is the CDR3 DNA by itself, 48 bases read in frame from the first base. This entry comes from a study of T cell responses to AZD1222 COVID-19 vaccine (dated by TCRdb to 2020 to 2022). In terms of the full investigation: TCR sequencing was performed for 230 to 250 trial participants, of whom about 200 were given two doses of AZD1222 and 26 were given two doses of MenACWY control vaccine. Trial participants were enrolled by age into subgroups of 18-55, 56-69 and 70-plus years, and about 150, 27 and 61 TCR-sequenced participants, respectively, were included in these subgroups. General findings and caveats noted by the study authors: Participants were mostly white British, with more females than males. The authors suggested clonal diversity may have been underestimated. The whole spike protein was spanned by vaccine-associated CD4 TCRs, and dominant responses were seen in regions 160-218 and 743-854. Conclusions about previously exposed vaccinees are limited because only a handful of AZD1222 recipients were SARS-CoV-2 seropositive at baseline. Because no day 14 peak-response samples were available, the repertoires could be characterized only after the peak T cell response. In the small 56-69-year group, the increase in depth fell short of significance, most likely because of low power. Nearly half of unique spike-specific TCRs reportedly recognized epitopes outside regions mutated in the B.1.351 and B.1.1.7 variants. A significant rise in spike-specific TCR breadth and depth was observed after two AZD1222 doses relative to day 0 and relative to MenACWY recipients.

The time point label for this specimen denotes: about 28 days (+/-7) after the second vaccine dose. In the paper's terms, the treatment or condition label means: meningococcal conjugate vaccine given as trial control. The vaccinee samples were drawn from two UK trials, COV001 and COV002, one of which was a single-blind randomized controlled phase 2/3 trial testing AZD1222 (ChAdOx1 nCoV-19) in healthy adults. Trial participant PBMC samples were collected at day 0 and day 28 after the second dose for TCRbeta chain sequencing. The CDR3 regions of human TCRbeta chains were analyzed by immunosequencing. Regarding the original processing steps: Repertoire TCRs were checked for matches against a reference library of SARS-CoV-2-specific TCRs that had been generated using the MIRA antigen-specificity platform. Breadth was defined as the fraction of unique TCRs that were SARS-CoV-2-associated. Depth was defined as the fraction of total T cells that were SARS-CoV-2-associated. Using the MIRA data, each spike-specific TCR was mapped to the spike region that the TCR reacts to and placed in a CD4 or CD8 class. Log10-transformed breadth and depth values were compared by one-way ANOVA with Sidak's multiple comparisons tests. Entries here come from immuneACCESS through TCRdb and include only in-frame sequences with V and J called. Some clones fail to appear in such tables; in the studies checked, an unresolved V gene covers under half of the shortfall, and the cause of the remainder is unknown. That table is the source of V, J and clone size, and D and trimming were worked out from the DNA. The sample table shows fewer than 40,000 clones, and 88% are seen once. 20% to 30% of the sample is taken by the ten largest.

The sequence came from an adult who received the MenACWY meningococcal vaccine as a control. The sequencing here drew on peripheral blood, taken 28 days after the second dose of the MenACWY control vaccine. The receptor chain draws on TRBV3-1 (or the pseudogene TRBV3-2) and TRBJ2-7; 12 central nucleotides agree with TRBD2. The nucleotide sequence is TGTGCCAGCAGCCAAGGGGGACTAGCGGGCTTCTACGAGCAGTACTTC. It translates as CASSQGGLAGFYEQYF.